The entry below describes one T cell receptor beta chain. No cognate antigen has been identified for it. No base quality values were provided; no much bigger clone lies one nucleotide off. The sample originates from a study of memory CD4+ T cells and cytomegalovirus serostatus (dated by TCRdb to between 2019 and 2020). As for the study more broadly: The cohort included around 33 healthy adults from Belgium, of whom 9 were CMV seropositive and 24 were CMV seronegative. To replicate a published TCR-based CMV serostatus classifier, the researchers sequenced the CD4+ memory TCRbeta repertoires of a Belgian cohort whose cytomegalovirus serostatus was known.

The paper as a whole reports these results and caveats: Unlike the original study, which covered naive and memory CD4+ and CD8+ populations, the Belgian study sequenced only CD4+CD45RO+ memory cells. For CMV serostatus prediction, a median bootstrapped AUC of approximately 0.95 was reached with the original framework, and a median bootstrapped AUC of around 0.89 was reached with a US-trained random forest. Among the 150 to 200 previously reported CMV-associated TCRbeta sequences, 65 to 85 showed up in the CD4+ memory repertoires, with each one found in between one and five individuals. A median bootstrapped AUC of almost 0.96 with a 95% CI of 0.76-1.00 was achieved on the Belgian cohort by the original-framework classifier. Results were interpreted as suggesting that the CMV-associated TCR signature is largely present in the CD4+ memory repertoire.

Single viable CD3+CD4+CD8-CD45RO+ cells were sorted as memory CD4+ T cells on a FACSAria II. CMV serostatus was determined with a Roche Elecsys assay detecting serum IgG against CMV pp150, pp28, p38 and p52. Once the samples were thawed, total CD4+ T cells were enriched through positive selection using CD4 magnetic microbeads. The samples came from a different study that was designed specifically to examine the CD4+ T cell memory repertoire. Following standard operating procedures, peripheral blood mononuclear cells were isolated and cryopreserved, while serum was kept at -80 degrees C. The staining used CD3-PerCP (BW264/56), CD4-APC (RPA-T4), CD45RO-PE (UCHT1) and CD8-Pacific Orange (3B5) antibodies, and Sytox blue was used to exclude non-viable cells. Genomic DNA was extracted from sorted cells with the Quick-DNA Microprep Kit. Amplification of TCRbeta DNA was done with the immunoSEQ hsTCRbeta kit, following the protocol from the manufacturer. An Illumina MiSeq instrument was used to sequence the TCRbeta libraries. As for the original processing: Removing out-of-frame sequences left 2,204,828 distinct TCRbeta sequences, an average of approximately 65,000 per individual. Each individual was scored by the count of fewer than 200 previously reported CMV-associated TCRbeta sequences and the total productive distinct TCRbeta count. A beta-binomial model was reimplemented in Python, and scikit-learn random forests with default parameters were trained on data from the US cohort. Classifier performance on the Belgian cohort was summarized as median AUC with percentile confidence intervals over 10,000 bootstrap iterations. TCRdb stores this immuneACCESS table with in-frame sequences only. Part of the clones is absent; in the studies checked, under half of the shortfall reflects unresolved V genes, and no reason is known for the rest. That table supplies the V and J calls and clone size; D and trimming were determined from the DNA. This sample is represented by 84,000 or so clones; 80% of them were singletons. Clones ranked in the top ten supply around 0.78% of the sample.

Sequencing was performed on memory CD4+ T cells from blood. This receptor was identified in an adult in good health and CMV-seronegative.

CDR3 loop: CASSASGGIKINEQFF. The nucleotides are TGCGCCAGCAGCGCGAGCGGGGGCATTAAGATCAATGAGCAGTTCTTC. The chain employs TRBV5-1 and TRBJ2-1; the junction holds 8 bases that match TRBD2. As encoded in the germline V gene, CDR1 is SGHRS while CDR2 is YFSETQ. The cysteine opens and the phenylalanine closes a CDR3 of 16 amino acids. The DNA shown is the 48-base CDR3, in frame from base 1. V and J are trimmed by 4 bases and 6 bases, and the gene matches miss 12 bases of the junction. The full variable domain, with segments outside the CDR3 supplied by the reference TRBV5-1 and TRBJ2-1 proteins, appears as KAGVTQTPRYLIKTRGQQVTLSCSPISGHRSVSWYQQTPGQGLQFLFEYFSETQRNKGNFPGRFSGRQFSNSRSEMNVSTLELGDSALYLCASSASGGIKINEQFFGPGTRLTVL.